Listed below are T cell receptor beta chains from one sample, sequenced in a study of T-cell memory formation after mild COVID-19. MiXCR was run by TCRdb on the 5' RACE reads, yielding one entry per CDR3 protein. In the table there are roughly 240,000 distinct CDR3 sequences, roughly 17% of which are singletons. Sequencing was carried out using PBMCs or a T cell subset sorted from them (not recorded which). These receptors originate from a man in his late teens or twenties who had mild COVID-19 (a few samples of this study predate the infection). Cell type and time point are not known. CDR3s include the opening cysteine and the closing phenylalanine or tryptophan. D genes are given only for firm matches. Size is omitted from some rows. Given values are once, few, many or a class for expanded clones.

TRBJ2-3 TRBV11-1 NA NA CASSDPSSEGTDTQYF TGTGCCAGCAGCGACCCCTCCAGCGAAGGCACAGATACGCAGTATTTT
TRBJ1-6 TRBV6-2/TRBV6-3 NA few CASGPLEWGPLHF TGTGCCAGCGGCCCCCTCGAGTGGGGGCCCCTCCACTTT
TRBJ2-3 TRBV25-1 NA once CASSEYGASTDTQYF TGTGCCAGCAGTGAATACGGGGCTAGCACAGATACGCAGTATTTT
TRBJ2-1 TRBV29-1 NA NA CSVLGLREQFF TGCAGCGTTCTCGGACTTCGAGAGCAGTTCTTC
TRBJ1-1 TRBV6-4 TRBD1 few CASRTQDRQGNTEAFF TGTGCCAGCAGGACCCAGGACAGGCAGGGGAACACTGAAGCTTTCTTT
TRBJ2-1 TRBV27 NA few CASSSGLPYNEQFF TGTGCCAGCAGTTCTGGACTCCCCTACAATGAGCAGTTCTTC
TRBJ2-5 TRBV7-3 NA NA CASSLSGWRETQYF TGTGCCAGCAGCTTATCTGGGTGGCGAGAGACCCAGTACTTC
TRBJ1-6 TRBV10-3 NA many CAIGGSDSPLHF TGTGCCATCGGCGGATCGGATTCACCCCTCCACTTT
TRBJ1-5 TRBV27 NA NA CASSSGRESNQPQHF TGTGCCAGCAGTTCTGGGCGGGAGAGCAATCAGCCCCAGCATTTT
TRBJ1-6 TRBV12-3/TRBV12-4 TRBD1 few CASSLTTGGYNSPLHF TGTGCCAGCAGTTTAACGACAGGGGGTTATAATTCACCCCTCCACTTT
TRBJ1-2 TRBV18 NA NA CASSPRRARDGYTF TGTGCCAGCTCACCACGGAGGGCCCGCGATGGCTACACCTTC
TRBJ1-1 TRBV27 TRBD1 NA CASSPGTGREEAFF TGTGCCAGCAGTCCCGGGACAGGGAGGGAAGAAGCTTTCTTT
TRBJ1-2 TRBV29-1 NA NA CSVQVNYGYTF TGCAGCGTTCAGGTGAACTATGGCTACACCTTC
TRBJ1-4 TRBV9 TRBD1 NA CASSKGQGATNEKLFF TGTGCCAGCAGCAAGGGACAGGGGGCAACTAATGAAAAACTGTTTTTT
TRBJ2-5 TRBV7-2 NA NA CASSSLGGYETQYF TGTGCCAGCAGCTCCTTAGGGGGGTACGAGACCCAGTACTTC
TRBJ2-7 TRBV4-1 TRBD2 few CASSQEVAGGYEQYF TGCGCCAGCAGCCAAGAGGTAGCGGGGGGCTACGAGCAGTACTTC
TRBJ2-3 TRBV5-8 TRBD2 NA CASSTPGGPGDTQYF TGTGCCAGCAGCACACCGGGGGGGCCGGGAGATACGCAGTATTTT
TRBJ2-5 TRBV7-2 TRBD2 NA CASSQASGGQRETQYF TGTGCCAGCAGCCAAGCAAGCGGGGGCCAACGCGAGACCCAGTACTTC
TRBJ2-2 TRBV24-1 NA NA CATRGWDNTGELFF TGTGCCACCAGGGGATGGGACAACACCGGGGAGCTGTTTTTT
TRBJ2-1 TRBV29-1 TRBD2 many CSVDVASGGASYNEQFF TGCAGCGTTGATGTCGCTAGCGGGGGGGCAAGCTACAATGAGCAGTTCTTC
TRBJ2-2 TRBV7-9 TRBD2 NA CASSPSSSGKGAGELFF TGTGCCAGCAGCCCCTCCTCTAGCGGGAAAGGGGCCGGGGAGCTGTTTTTT
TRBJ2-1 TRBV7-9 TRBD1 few CASSLVTGDRGSSSSYNEQFF TGTGCCAGCAGCTTAGTTACTGGGGACAGGGGTTCGTCTAGCTCCTACAATGAGCAGTTCTTC
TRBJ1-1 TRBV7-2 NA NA CASSLAGQGKTEAFF TGTGCCAGCAGCTTAGCGGGTCAGGGGAAGACTGAAGCTTTCTTT
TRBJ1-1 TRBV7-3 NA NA CASSLEETGEAFF TGTGCCAGCAGCTTAGAGGAGACAGGTGAAGCTTTCTTT
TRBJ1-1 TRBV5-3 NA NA CARSNYTEAFF TGTGCCAGAAGCAATTACACTGAAGCTTTCTTT
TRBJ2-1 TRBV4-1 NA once CASSSQAGTGINEQFF TGCGCCAGCAGCTCCCAGGCCGGGACCGGGATCAATGAGCAGTTCTTC
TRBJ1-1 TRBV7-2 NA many CASSFNRNTEAFF TGTGCCAGCAGCTTTAACAGAAACACTGAAGCTTTCTTT
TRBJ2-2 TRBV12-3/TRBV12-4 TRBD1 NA CASSNTLGTVNTGELFF TGTGCCAGCAGTAACACTTTGGGGACAGTGAACACCGGGGAGCTGTTTTTT
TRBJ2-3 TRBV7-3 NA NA CASSPRGGLTDTQYF TGTGCCAGCAGCCCCAGGGGGGGCCTCACAGATACGCAGTATTTT
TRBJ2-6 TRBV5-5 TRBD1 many CASTLTTGGQSVLTF TGTGCCAGCACCCTGACCACAGGGGGGCAAAGCGTCCTGACTTTC
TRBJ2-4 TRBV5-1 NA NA CASSHSSGDIQYF TGCGCCAGCAGCCATTCGTCGGGGGACATTCAGTACTTC
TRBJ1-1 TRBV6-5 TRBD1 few CASNWDRKNTEAFF TGTGCCAGCAACTGGGACAGGAAGAACACTGAAGCTTTCTTT
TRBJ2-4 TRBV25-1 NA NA CASSDGEFQYF TGTGCCAGCAGTGACGGGGAATTTCAGTACTTC
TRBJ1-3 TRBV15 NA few CATSKGTGNTIYF TGTGCCACCAGCAAAGGAACTGGAAACACCATATATTTT
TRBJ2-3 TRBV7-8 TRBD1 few CASTSVEARGTDTQYF TGTGCCAGCACCTCAGTGGAGGCCAGGGGGACAGATACGCAGTATTTT
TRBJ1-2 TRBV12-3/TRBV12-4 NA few CASSSHRAPPPNYGYTF TGTGCCAGCAGTTCACACAGGGCGCCACCCCCTAACTATGGCTACACCTTC
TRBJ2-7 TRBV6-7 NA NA CASSYETVRSEQYF TGTGCCAGCAGTTACGAGACGGTACGAAGCGAGCAGTACTTC
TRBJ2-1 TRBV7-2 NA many CASSSQEGRSAQFF TGTGCCAGCAGCTCTCAGGAGGGGAGGTCGGCGCAGTTCTTC
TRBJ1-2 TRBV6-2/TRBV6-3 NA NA CASSLPRAAGYGYTF TGTGCCAGCAGTCTCCCTCGCGCGGCCGGCTATGGCTACACCTTC
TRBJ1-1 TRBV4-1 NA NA CASSLRAFF TGCGCCAGCAGCCTTAGGGCTTTCTTT
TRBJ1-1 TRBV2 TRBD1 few CASTGQGGDTEAFF TGTGCCAGCACGGGACAGGGGGGAGACACTGAAGCTTTCTTT
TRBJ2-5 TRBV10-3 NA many CAISESNQGPPETQYF TGTGCCATCAGTGAGTCGAATCAGGGGCCTCCGGAGACCCAGTACTTC
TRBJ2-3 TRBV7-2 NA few CASSRQTQAPDTQYF TGTGCCAGCAGCCGCCAAACCCAAGCCCCAGATACGCAGTATTTT
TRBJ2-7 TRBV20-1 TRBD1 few CSARDPGQLHEQYF TGCAGTGCTAGAGATCCGGGACAGCTCCACGAGCAGTACTTC
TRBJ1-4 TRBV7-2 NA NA CASSLGALRGTNEKLFF TGTGCCAGCAGCTTAGGCGCCTTAAGGGGCACTAATGAAAAACTGTTTTTT
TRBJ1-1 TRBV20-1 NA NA CSARPPIF TGCAGTGCTAGACCACCCATCTTT
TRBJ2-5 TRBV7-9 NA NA CASSPDSRETQYF TGTGCCAGCAGCCCGGACTCCAGAGAGACCCAGTACTTC
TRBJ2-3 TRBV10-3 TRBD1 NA CAISGQGMDTQYF TGTGCCATCTCGGGACAGGGGATGGATACGCAGTATTTT
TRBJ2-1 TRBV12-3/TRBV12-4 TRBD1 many CASTDGTGDYNEQFF TGTGCCAGCACGGACGGGACAGGGGATTACAATGAGCAGTTCTTC
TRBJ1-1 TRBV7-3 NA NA CASSSDPQGLEAFF TGTGCCAGCAGCTCGGACCCACAGGGACTTGAAGCTTTCTTT